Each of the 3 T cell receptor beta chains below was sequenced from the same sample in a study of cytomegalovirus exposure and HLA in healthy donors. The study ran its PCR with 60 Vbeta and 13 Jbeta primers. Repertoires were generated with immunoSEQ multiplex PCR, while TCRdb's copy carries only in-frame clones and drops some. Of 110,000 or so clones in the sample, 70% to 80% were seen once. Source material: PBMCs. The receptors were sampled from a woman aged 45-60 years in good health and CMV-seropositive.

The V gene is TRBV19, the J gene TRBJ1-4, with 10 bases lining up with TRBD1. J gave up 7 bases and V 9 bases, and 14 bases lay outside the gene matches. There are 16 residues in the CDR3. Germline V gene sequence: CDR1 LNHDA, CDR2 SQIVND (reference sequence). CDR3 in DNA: TGTGCCAGCCAAACGGCCGGGACAGGGGATGGTGAAAAACTGTTTTTT. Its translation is CASQTAGTGDGEKLFF. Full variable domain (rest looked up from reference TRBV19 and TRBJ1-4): DGGITQSPKYLFRKEGQNVTLSCEQNLNHDAMYWYRQDPGQGLRLIYYSQIVNDFQKGDIAEGYSVSREKKESFPLTVTSAQKNPTAFYLCASQTAGTGDGEKLFFGSGTQLSVL.

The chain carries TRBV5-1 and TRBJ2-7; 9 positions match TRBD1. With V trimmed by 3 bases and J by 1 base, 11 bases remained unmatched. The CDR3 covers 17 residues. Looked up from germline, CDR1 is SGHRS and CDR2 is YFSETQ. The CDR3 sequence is CASSSGQGKVGSYEQYF. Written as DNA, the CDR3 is TGCGCCAGCAGCTCGGGACAGGGAAAGGTGGGATCCTACGAGCAGTACTTC.

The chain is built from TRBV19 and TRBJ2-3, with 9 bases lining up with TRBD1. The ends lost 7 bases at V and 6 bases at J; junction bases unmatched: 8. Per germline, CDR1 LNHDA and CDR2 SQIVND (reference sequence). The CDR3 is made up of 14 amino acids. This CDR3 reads CASKATGGTDTQYF. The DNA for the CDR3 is TGTGCCAGTAAGGCGACAGGGGGGACCGATACGCAGTATTTT.